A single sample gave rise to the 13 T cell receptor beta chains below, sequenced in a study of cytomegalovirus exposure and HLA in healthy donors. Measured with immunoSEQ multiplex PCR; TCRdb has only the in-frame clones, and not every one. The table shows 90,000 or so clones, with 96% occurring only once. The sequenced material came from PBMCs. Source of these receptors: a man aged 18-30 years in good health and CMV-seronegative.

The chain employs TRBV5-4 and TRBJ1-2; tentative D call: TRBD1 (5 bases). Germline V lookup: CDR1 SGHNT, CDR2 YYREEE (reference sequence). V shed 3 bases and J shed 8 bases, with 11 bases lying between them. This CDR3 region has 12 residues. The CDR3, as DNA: TGTGCCAGCAGCTCGGAGGGGTGGGGCTACACCTTC. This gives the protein CASSSEGWGYTF.

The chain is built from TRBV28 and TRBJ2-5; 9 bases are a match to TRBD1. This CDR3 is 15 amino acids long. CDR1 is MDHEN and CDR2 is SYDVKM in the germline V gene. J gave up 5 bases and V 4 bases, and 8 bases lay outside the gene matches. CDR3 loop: CASSSLTGGLETQYF. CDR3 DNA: TGTGCCAGCAGTTCCTTGACAGGGGGTCTCGAGACCCAGTACTTC.

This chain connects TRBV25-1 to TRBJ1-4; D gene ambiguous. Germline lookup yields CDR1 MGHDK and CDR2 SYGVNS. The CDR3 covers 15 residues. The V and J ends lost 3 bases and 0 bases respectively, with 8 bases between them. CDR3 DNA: TGTGCCAGCAGTGATACATTTGCAACTAATGAAAAACTGTTTTTT. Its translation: CASSDTFATNEKLFF.

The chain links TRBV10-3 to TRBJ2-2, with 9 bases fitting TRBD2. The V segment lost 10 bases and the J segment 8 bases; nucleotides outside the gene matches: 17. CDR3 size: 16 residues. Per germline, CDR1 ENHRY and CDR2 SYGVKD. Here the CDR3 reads CATRETSGAVGGELFF. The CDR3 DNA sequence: TGTGCCACCAGGGAGACTAGCGGAGCCGTAGGAGGGGAGCTGTTTTTT.

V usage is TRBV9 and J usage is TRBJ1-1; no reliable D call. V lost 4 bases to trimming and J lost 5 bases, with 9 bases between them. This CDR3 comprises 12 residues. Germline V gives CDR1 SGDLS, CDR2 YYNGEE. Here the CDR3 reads CASSPPTTEAFF. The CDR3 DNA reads TGTGCCAGCAGCCCTCCGACTACTGAAGCTTTCTTT.

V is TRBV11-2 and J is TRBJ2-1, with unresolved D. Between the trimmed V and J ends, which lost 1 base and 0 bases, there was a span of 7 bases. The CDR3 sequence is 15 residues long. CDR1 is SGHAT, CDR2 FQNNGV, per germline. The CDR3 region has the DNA TGTGCCAGCAGCTTAGCTCCGAGCTCCTACAATGAGCAGTTCTTC. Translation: CASSLAPSSYNEQFF.

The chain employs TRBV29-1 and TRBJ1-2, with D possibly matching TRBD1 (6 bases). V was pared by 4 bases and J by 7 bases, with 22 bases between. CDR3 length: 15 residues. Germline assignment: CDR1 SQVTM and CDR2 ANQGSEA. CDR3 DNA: TGCAGCGTTGGGGGGGGGACACCAGGGGTATCTGGCTACACCTTC. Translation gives CSVGGGTPGVSGYTF.

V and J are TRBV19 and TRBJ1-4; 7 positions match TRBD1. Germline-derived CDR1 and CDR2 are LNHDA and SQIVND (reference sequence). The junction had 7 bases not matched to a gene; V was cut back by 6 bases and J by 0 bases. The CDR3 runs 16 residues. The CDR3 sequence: CASSRKGATTNEKLFF. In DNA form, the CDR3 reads TGTGCCAGTAGCCGCAAGGGGGCCACAACTAATGAAAAACTGTTTTTT. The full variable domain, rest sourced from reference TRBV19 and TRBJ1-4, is DGGITQSPKYLFRKEGQNVTLSCEQNLNHDAMYWYRQDPGQGLRLIYYSQIVNDFQKGDIAEGYSVSREKKESFPLTVTSAQKNPTAFYLCASSRKGATTNEKLFFGSGTQLSVL.

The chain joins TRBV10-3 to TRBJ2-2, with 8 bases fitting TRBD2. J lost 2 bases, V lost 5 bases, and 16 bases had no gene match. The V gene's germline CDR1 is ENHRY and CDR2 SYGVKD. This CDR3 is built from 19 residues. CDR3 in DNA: TGTGCCATCAGTACCAAGACAGGCACTAGCGGAGCCAACACCGGGGAGCTGTTTTTT. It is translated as CAISTKTGTSGANTGELFF.

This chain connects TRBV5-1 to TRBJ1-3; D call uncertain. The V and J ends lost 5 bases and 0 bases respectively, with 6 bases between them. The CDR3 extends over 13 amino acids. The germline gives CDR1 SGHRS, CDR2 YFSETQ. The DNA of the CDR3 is TGCGCCAGCAGAGAGGGCTCTGGAAACACCATATATTTT. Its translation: CASREGSGNTIYF.

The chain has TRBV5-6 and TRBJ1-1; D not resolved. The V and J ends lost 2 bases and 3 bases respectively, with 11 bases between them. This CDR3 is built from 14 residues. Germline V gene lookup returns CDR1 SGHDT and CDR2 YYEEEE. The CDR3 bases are TGTGCCAGCAGCTTTGACCAGCAGGACACTGAAGCTTTCTTT. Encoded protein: CASSFDQQDTEAFF.

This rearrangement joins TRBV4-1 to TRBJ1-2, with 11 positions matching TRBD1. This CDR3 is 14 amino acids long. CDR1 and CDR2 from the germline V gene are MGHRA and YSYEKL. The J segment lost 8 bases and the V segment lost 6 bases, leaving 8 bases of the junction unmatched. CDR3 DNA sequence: TGCGCCAGCAGACCCGTGGGGACAGGGGGAGGCTACACCTTC. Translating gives CASRPVGTGGGYTF.

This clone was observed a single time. As DNA, the CDR3 is TGTGCCAGTAGTATACTTCTGGACCTCCGGCGGGCTAATTCACCCCTCCACTTT. This sequence encodes CASSILLDLRRANSPLHF. The chain links TRBV19 to TRBJ1-6, with D unresolved. Germline assignment: CDR1 LNHDA and CDR2 SQIVND (reference sequence). Trimming removed 2 bases at V and 6 bases at J, with 20 bases between. The CDR3 consists of 18 residues.